This T cell receptor beta chain is drawn from a study of tumor-infiltrating lymphocytes in localized non-small cell lung cancer. On this clone: Antigen unknown.

General observations from the study: Compared with uninvolved lung, tumors showed higher T cell infiltration by TCRbeta sequencing. TCR sequencing covered a subset of patients with enough tissue. Immunotypes IM1 and IM2 had similar TCR-derived T-cell fractions.

The method was immunoSEQ multiplex PCR; TCRdb's version includes in-frame clones alone and lacks a portion of them. Among more than 8,500 clones listed, around 77% were seen once. V gave up 7 bases and J gave up 4 bases; unmatched junction bases: 5. Per the germline V gene, CDR1 is MNHNY and CDR2 is SVGAGI (reference sequence). The CDR3 totals 13 residues. This sequence originates from a human donor with non-small cell lung cancer. Sequencing was carried out using uninvolved lung tissue not adjacent to the tumor. The V gene is TRBV6-6, the J gene TRBJ1-2, with 8 bases that match TRBD1. CDR3 coding DNA: TGTGCCAGCACCCCGGGGACAGGCTATGGCTACACCTTC. It codes for CASTPGTGYGYTF.